These 14 T cell receptor beta chains came from one sample sequenced in a study of T-cell memory formation after mild COVID-19 (dated by TCRdb to the early 2020s). The library was produced with 5' RACE. Sequencing relied on an Illumina NovaSeq 6000. TCRdb applied fastp at Q25 and MiXCR to the public reads, then kept only in-frame beta chains. For every CDR3 protein sequence, its rows merge into one entry that carries the most common genes and DNA. Present in this sample are approximately 150,000 distinct CDR3 sequences, about 14% of which were seen just once. Together, the top ten hold approximately 14% of the sample. The sample consisted of PBMCs or a T cell subset sorted from them (not recorded which). The receptors were gathered from an adult woman who had mild COVID-19 (a few samples of this study predate the infection). The sample titles of this study are shuffled in the database, so cell type and time point are left out; the donor was told from shared clones.

This clonotype was seen a few times. J is TRBJ1-2 and V is TRBV18, with TRBD1 matching 10 bases. V shed 2 bases and J 6 bases; nucleotides not matched to a gene: 12. The CDR3 has 17 residues. CDR1 is KGHSH, CDR2 LQKENI, per germline. Here the CDR3 reads CASSPDGTGAYDDGYTF. CDR3 DNA: TGTGCCAGCTCACCAGACGGGACAGGGGCTTACGATGATGGCTACACCTTC.

This sequence joins TRBV9 and TRBJ2-2, with 7 positions matching TRBD2. In germline, CDR1 is SGDLS, CDR2 YYNGEE. Trimming removed 4 bases from V and 0 bases from J; junction bases left unmatched: 6. The CDR3 sequence is 16 residues long. The CDR3: CASSPLAGANTGELFF. CDR3 nucleotides: TGTGCCAGCAGCCCCTTGGCGGGAGCGAACACCGGGGAGCTGTTTTTT.

The genes are TRBV7-9 and TRBJ2-7; 12 bases agree with TRBD2. V shed 5 bases and J 6 bases; nucleotides not matched to a gene: 14. Germline V gene sequence: CDR1 SEHNR, CDR2 FQNEAQ (reference sequence). CDR3 length: 17 amino acids. The CDR3 nucleotides are TGTGCCAGCAGCCGCGGGGCTAGCGGGAGGGGTGTTCCCGAGCAGTACTTC. Translation: CASSRGASGRGVPEQYF.

V usage is TRBV15 and J usage is TRBJ1-1; D is possibly TRBD1 (5 bases). The germline V gene has CDR1 LNHNV and CDR2 YYDKDF (reference sequence). The CDR3 covers 16 residues. V shed 3 bases and J shed 3 bases, with 17 bases lying between them. As DNA, the CDR3 is TGTGCCACCAGCAGGGACATACTACTAGGTGACACTGAAGCTTTCTTT. As protein: CATSRDILLGDTEAFF.

This chain uses TRBV12-3 or TRBV12-4 with TRBJ1-3, with D maybe TRBD1 (6 bases). V shed 6 bases and J shed 6 bases, with 12 bases lying between them. The CDR3 spans 13 residues. CDR3 region: CASRPTGTNTIYF. The CDR3 DNA reads as TGTGCCAGCAGACCCACAGGGACAAACACCATATATTTT.

This clonotype was recorded many times. The chain recombines TRBV7-9 with TRBJ2-7, with 9 bases identical to TRBD1. Germline V gene sequence: CDR1 SEHNR, CDR2 FQNEAQ (reference sequence). The CDR3 sequence is 14 residues long. The V and J ends lost 8 bases and 5 bases, in that order; junction bases with no gene match: 10. CDR3 region: CASSTGDRVHEQYF. In DNA form, the CDR3 reads TGTGCCAGCTCGACTGGGGACAGGGTCCACGAGCAGTACTTC.

The sample holds a few counts of this clonotype. The chain combines TRBV7-2 with TRBJ2-7; D might be TRBD2 (5 bases). This CDR3 is built from 11 residues. Trimming removed 3 bases from V and 9 bases from J, with 9 bases in between. Germline lookup yields CDR1 SGHTA and CDR2 FQGNSA. CDR3 loop: CASSFRRGQYF. The CDR3 nucleotides read TGTGCCAGCAGCTTCAGACGGGGGCAGTACTTC.

Only a few counts were recorded for this clonotype. V is TRBV29-1 and J is TRBJ2-5; weak D call: TRBD1 (7 bases). The V end was cut by 6 bases, the J end by 4 bases, with 18 bases between. CDR1 and CDR2 (germline): SQVTM, ANQGSEA. The CDR3 sequence is 14 residues long. The CDR3 DNA sequence: TGCAGCGTGAAGGCTCAGGGGGGAGGAGAGACCCAGTACTTC. Protein sequence: CSVKAQGGGETQYF.

The chain employs TRBV2 and TRBJ1-5, with D perhaps TRBD1 (5 bases). The CDR3 spans 14 residues. Germline CDR1 and CDR2: SNHLY and FYNNEI. V was cut by 8 bases and J by 3 bases, with 14 bases left in between. CDR3 sequence: CASGAEATNQPQHF. The DNA for the CDR3 is TGTGCCAGCGGGGCAGAGGCTACCAATCAGCCCCAGCATTTT.

V and J are TRBV10-3 and TRBJ2-3, with D unresolved. CDR1 and CDR2 from the germline V gene are ENHRY and SYGVKD. Trimming cost V 2 bases and J 2 bases, with 14 bases left between them. The CDR3 spans 16 residues. CDR3 loop: CAISERMGGITDTQYF. In DNA, the CDR3 is TGTGCCATCAGTGAGCGTATGGGTGGGATCACAGATACGCAGTATTTT.

The chain carries TRBV15 and TRBJ2-7, with a weak D call TRBD1 (6 bases). The germline gives CDR1 LNHNV, CDR2 YYDKDF (reference sequence). This CDR3 region has 15 residues. The V end lost 3 bases, the J end lost 2 bases, and 14 bases lay between the germline ends. CDR3 loop: CATSRSRTATYEQYF. CDR3 nucleotide sequence: TGTGCCACCAGCAGGAGTCGGACAGCCACCTACGAGCAGTACTTC.

The J gene is TRBJ1-5, the V gene TRBV24-1; maybe TRBD1 (5 bases). The germline V gene encodes CDR1 KGHDR and CDR2 SFDVKD. Between the trimmed V and J ends, which lost 5 bases and 0 bases, there was a span of 7 bases. The CDR3 is 14 residues long. CDR3 in amino acids: CATSGQNSNQPQHF. CDR3 coding DNA: TGTGCCACCAGTGGACAGAATAGCAATCAGCCCCAGCATTTT.

The gene calls are TRBV4-1 and TRBJ1-2; weak D call: TRBD1 (6 bases). Germline CDR1 is MGHRA and CDR2 is YSYEKL. V lost 4 bases, J lost 7 bases, and 16 bases lay in between. The CDR3 extends over 14 amino acids. The CDR3: CASSPFWGASGYTF. CDR3 in DNA: TGCGCCAGCAGCCCCTTTTGGGGGGCGAGTGGCTACACCTTC.

The chain combines TRBV24-1 with TRBJ2-7; no clear D gene. The length of the CDR3 is 14 residues. Germline CDR1 is KGHDR and CDR2 is SFDVKD. The V gene lost 7 bases and the J gene lost 5 bases, with 17 bases spanning the gap. The CDR3 protein is CATRSSYADHEQYF. CDR3 nucleotide sequence: TGTGCCACCAGGAGTTCCTATGCAGATCACGAGCAGTACTTC.